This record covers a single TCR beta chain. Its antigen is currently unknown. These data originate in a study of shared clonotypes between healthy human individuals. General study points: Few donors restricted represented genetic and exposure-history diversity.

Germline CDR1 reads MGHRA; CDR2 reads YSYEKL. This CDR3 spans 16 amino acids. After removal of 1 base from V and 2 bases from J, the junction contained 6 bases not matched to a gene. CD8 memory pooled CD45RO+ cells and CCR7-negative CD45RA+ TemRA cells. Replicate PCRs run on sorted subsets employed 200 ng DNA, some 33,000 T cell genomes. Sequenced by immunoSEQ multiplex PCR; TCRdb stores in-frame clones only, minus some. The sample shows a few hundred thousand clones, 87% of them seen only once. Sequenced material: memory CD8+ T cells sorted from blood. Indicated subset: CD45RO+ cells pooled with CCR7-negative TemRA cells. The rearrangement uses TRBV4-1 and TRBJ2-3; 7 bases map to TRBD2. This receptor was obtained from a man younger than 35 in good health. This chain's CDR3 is CASSQVIAGPTDTQYF. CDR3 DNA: TGCGCCAGCAGCCAAGTCATAGCGGGCCCCACAGATACGCAGTATTTT.